This TCR beta chain was sequenced for a study of regulatory T cells in long-lasting Graves disease. Time point in this sample: newly diagnosed GD, antithyroid drugs for less than 3 months. Preparation of the TCR library used RNA extracted from PBMCs. Researchers made TCR beta libraries by using iRepertoire HTBI primers and running Arm-PCR on CDR3 regions. TCRdb analysed the multiplex PCR reads with MiXCR anew, one entry per CDR3 protein. This table has almost 450,000 distinct CDR3 sequences, around 17% appearing once. This sample also belongs to another study, concerning T cells in Graves' hyperthyroidism and ophthalmopathy.

The sample in question was peripheral blood mononuclear cells (PBMCs), obtained at new diagnosis, from a patient treated with antithyroid drugs. The clonotype comes from a woman aged 30 to 39 with Graves disease.

The chain's CDR3 is CSLEGENTGELFF. As DNA, the CDR3 is TGCAGCCTAGAGGGGGAGAACACCGGGGAGCTGTTTTTT. This sequence joins TRBV20-1 and TRBJ2-2; tentatively, D is TRBD1 (6 bases). This CDR3 region has 13 residues. Germline CDR1 is DFQATT and CDR2 is SNEGSKA (reference sequence).